These 17 T cell receptor beta chains share one sample of origin, sequenced in a study of cytomegalovirus exposure and HLA in healthy donors. Method: immunoSEQ multiplex PCR; TCRdb's copy keeps in-frame clones and lacks some. This sample has 120,000 to 150,000 clones, with around 87% found just once. The sequencing input was PBMCs. These receptors were taken from a man in his late teens or twenties in good health and CMV-seropositive.

The rearrangement links TRBV10-2 to TRBJ2-5; 10 bases are shared with TRBD2. This CDR3 region has 14 residues. Germline CDR1 is WSHSY and CDR2 is SAAADI. J lost 1 base, V lost 6 bases, and 2 bases had no gene match. The CDR3 sequence: CASRTSGPQETQYF. CDR3 nucleotide sequence: TGCGCCAGCAGGACTAGCGGGCCCCAAGAGACCCAGTACTTC.

The chain joins TRBV21-1 to TRBJ2-5; the D call of TRBD1 is as the table states it, not checked on the DNA. TRBV21-1 is classified as a pseudogene. The CDR3 covers 9 residues. CDR3 sequence (DNA): TGTGCCCTACAGGAGACCCAGTACTTC. Its protein product is CALQETQYF.

V is TRBV5-6 and J is TRBJ2-2, with 8 bases fitting TRBD1. The CDR3 runs to 16 residues. V lost 0 bases and J lost 5; bases outside the gene matches: 6. CDR1 SGHDT and CDR2 YYEEEE come from the germline V gene. CDR3 loop: CASSLARDRLTGELFF. CDR3 bases: TGTGCCAGCAGCTTGGCCCGGGACAGGCTTACCGGGGAGCTGTTTTTT.

This clone has more than one count but fewer than ten. This chain links TRBV7-9 with TRBJ2-1, with D perhaps matching TRBD1 (5 bases). CDR1 and CDR2 (germline): SEHNR, FQNEAQ (reference sequence). This CDR3 has 14 amino acids. V was clipped by 5 bases and J by 3 bases, with 11 bases between them. The CDR3 reads CASSPSDSYNEQFF. The CDR3 bases are TGTGCCAGCAGCCCCTCTGACAGCTACAATGAGCAGTTCTTC.

As concerns this clone: Additional DNA sequences in this sample encode the identical CDR3. J is TRBJ1-5 and V is TRBV27; D is ambiguous. The length of the CDR3 is 13 residues. Germline V gives CDR1 MNHEY, CDR2 SMNVEV (reference sequence). V lost 0 bases to trimming and J lost 4 bases, with 4 bases between them. The CDR3 nucleotides read TGTGCCAGCAGTTTATCCAGGAATCAGCCCCAGCATTTT. This translates into CASSLSRNQPQHF.

V gene TRBV4-1 combines with J gene TRBJ1-5; D is ambiguous. The CDR3 loop spans 15 amino acids. The germline V gene has CDR1 MGHRA and CDR2 YSYEKL. V was clipped by 2 bases and J by 3 bases, with 11 bases between them. The CDR3 DNA sequence: TGCGCCAGCAGCCAACTCGGACTGCCCAATCAGCCCCAGCATTTT. Translated, it gives CASSQLGLPNQPQHF.

The CDR3 DNA reads as TGTGCCAGCTCTAGATTTGGGAGCTCCTACGAGCAGTACTTC. Its translation is CASSRFGSSYEQYF. The V and J genes are TRBV6-5 and TRBJ2-7, with TRBD2 as a possible D gene (5 bases). Germline CDR1 and CDR2: MNHEY and SVGAGI. The CDR3 extends over 14 amino acids. Trimming took off 8 bases at V and 0 bases at J, with 14 bases between the two ends.

The chain employs TRBV18 and TRBJ1-5; no firm D call. The CDR3 runs 13 residues. CDR1 KGHSH and CDR2 LQKENI come from the germline V gene. V was trimmed by 3 bases and J by 7 bases, leaving 10 bases between them. The CDR3 nucleotides read TGTGCCAGCTCACCTGGGGAGGTCCAGCCCCAGCATTTT. Its protein product is CASSPGEVQPQHF.

V and J are TRBV29-1 and TRBJ2-5, with D tentatively TRBD2 (5 bases). Trimming stripped 6 bases from V and 5 bases from J, with 10 bases between. The CDR3 runs to 11 residues. Germline CDR1 reads SQVTM; CDR2 reads ANQGSEA. CDR3 DNA: TGCAGCGTCGAGGGTGGTGAGACCCAGTACTTC. Amino acids: CSVEGGETQYF.

This sequence joins TRBV28 and TRBJ2-2, with D perhaps TRBD1 (5 bases). Trimming cost V 4 bases and J 0 bases, with 12 bases left between them. The CDR3 has 16 amino acids. Per the germline V gene, CDR1 is MDHEN and CDR2 is SYDVKM. The CDR3 here is CASSSGWNANTGELFF. The CDR3, as DNA: TGTGCCAGCAGTTCAGGGTGGAACGCGAACACCGGGGAGCTGTTTTTT.

This clone turned up a few times. This chain uses TRBV30 with TRBJ1-5; no clear D gene. Germline values: CDR1 GTSNPN, CDR2 SVGIG (reference sequence). The length of the CDR3 is 14 residues. V was clipped by 2 bases and J by 5 bases, with 13 bases between them. The DNA for the CDR3 is TGTGCCTGGAGTTTAGCTACCTTAGATCAGCCCCAGCATTTT. Its protein product is CAWSLATLDQPQHF.

This chain uses TRBV27 with TRBJ2-5; 8 bases are a match to TRBD1. V trimming: 4 bases; J trimming: 7 bases; junction bases outside the gene matches: 5. CDR1 MNHEY and CDR2 SMNVEV come from the germline V gene (reference sequence). The CDR3 totals 13 residues. The chain's CDR3 is CASSSGQGGTQYF. CDR3 DNA: TGTGCCAGCAGTTCTGGACAGGGCGGGACCCAGTACTTC.

This chain joins TRBV7-8 and TRBJ2-1; TRBD1 agrees at 7 bases. V dropped 0 bases and J dropped 9; count of bases not matched to a gene: 8. CDR3 size: 15 residues. Germline V gives CDR1 SGHVS, CDR2 FQNEAQ. CDR3 in DNA: TGTGCCAGCAGCTTAGCCCAGGGGGTTGGGGGTGAGCAGTTCTTC. This sequence encodes CASSLAQGVGGEQFF.

V is TRBV7-9 and J is TRBJ1-1, with a possible D match to TRBD1 (6 bases). V lost 11 bases to trimming and J lost 0 bases, with 28 bases between them. The germline V gene has CDR1 SEHNR and CDR2 FQNEAQ (reference sequence). The CDR3 consists of 18 residues. The CDR3 sequence: CAARVRTDRLLMNTEAFF. The CDR3 DNA reads TGTGCCGCCAGGGTGCGGACAGATCGATTACTCATGAACACTGAAGCTTTCTTT. Filled out from reference TRBV7-9 and TRBJ1-1, the complete variable domain reads DTGVSQNPRHKITKRGQNVTFRCDPISEHNRLYWYRQTLGQGPEFLTYFQNEAQLEKSRLLSDRFSAERPKGSFSTLEIQRTEQGDSAMYLCAARVRTDRLLMNTEAFFGQGTRLTVV.

The genes are TRBV6-6 and TRBJ2-3; D is ambiguous. This CDR3 is built from 12 residues. Germline V CDR1 and CDR2: MNHNY, SVGAGI (reference sequence). Trimming took off 8 bases at V and 6 bases at J, with 12 bases between the two ends. The DNA for the CDR3 is TGTGCCAGCGGTACAAACCCCGATACGCAGTATTTT. It specifies CASGTNPDTQYF.

The chain joins TRBV30 to TRBJ1-1, with D tentatively TRBD1 (5 bases). The CDR3 contains 12 residues. Germline V gene data show CDR1 as GTSNPN and CDR2 as SVGIG (reference sequence). V was shortened by 3 bases and J by 7 bases, with 12 bases between the two germline ends. CDR3 loop: CAWSDNRGEAFF. The CDR3 region has the DNA TGTGCCTGGAGCGACAATAGGGGTGAAGCTTTCTTT. The variable domain in full, with the rest retrieved from reference TRBV30 and TRBJ1-1, is SQTIHQWPATLVQPVGSPLSLECTVEGTSNPNLYWYRQAAGRGLQLLFYSVGIGQISSEVPQNLSASRPQDRQFILSSKKLLLSDSGFYLCAWSDNRGEAFFGQGTRLTVV.

This clone was recorded only once. The V call is TRBV11-2, the J call TRBJ1-1, with 8 bases that match TRBD1. Germline V gene lookup returns CDR1 SGHAT and CDR2 FQNNGV. Trimming removed 5 bases from V and 4 bases from J; junction bases left unmatched: 15. The CDR3 extends over 17 amino acids. CDR3 nucleotides: TGTGCCAGCAGCCGACATCCGGGGCAGGGGGCCGGCACTGAAGCTTTCTTT. This gives the protein CASSRHPGQGAGTEAFF.